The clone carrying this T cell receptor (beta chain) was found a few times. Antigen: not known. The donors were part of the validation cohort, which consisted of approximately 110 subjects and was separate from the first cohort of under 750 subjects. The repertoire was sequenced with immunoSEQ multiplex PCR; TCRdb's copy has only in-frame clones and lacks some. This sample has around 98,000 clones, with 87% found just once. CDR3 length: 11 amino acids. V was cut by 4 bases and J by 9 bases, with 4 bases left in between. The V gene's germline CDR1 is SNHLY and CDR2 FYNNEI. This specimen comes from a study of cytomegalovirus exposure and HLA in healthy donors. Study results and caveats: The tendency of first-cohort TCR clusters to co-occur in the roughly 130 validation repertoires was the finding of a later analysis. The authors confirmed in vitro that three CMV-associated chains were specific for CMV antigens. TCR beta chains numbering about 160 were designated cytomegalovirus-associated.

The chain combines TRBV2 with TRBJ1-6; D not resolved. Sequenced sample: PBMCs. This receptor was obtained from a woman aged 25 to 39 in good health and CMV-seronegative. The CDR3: CASSVLSPLHF. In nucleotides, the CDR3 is TGTGCCAGCAGTGTTCTTTCACCCCTCCACTTT.